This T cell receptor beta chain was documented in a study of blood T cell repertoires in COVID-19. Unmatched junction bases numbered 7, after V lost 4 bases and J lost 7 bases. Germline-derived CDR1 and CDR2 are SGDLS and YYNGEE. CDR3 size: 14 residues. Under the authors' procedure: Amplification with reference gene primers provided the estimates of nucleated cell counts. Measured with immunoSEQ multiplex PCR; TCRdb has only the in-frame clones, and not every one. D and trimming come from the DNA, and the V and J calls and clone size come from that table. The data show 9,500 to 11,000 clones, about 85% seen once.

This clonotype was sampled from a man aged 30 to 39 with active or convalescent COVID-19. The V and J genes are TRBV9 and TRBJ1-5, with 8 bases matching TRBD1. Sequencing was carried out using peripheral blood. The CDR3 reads CASSPSGGAQPQHF. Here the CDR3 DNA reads TGTGCCAGCAGCCCGTCAGGGGGCGCGCAGCCCCAGCATTTT. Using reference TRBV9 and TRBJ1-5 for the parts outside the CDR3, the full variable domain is DSGVTQTPKHLITATGQRVTLRCSPRSGDLSVYWYQQSLDQGLQFLIQYYNGEERAKGNILERFSAQQFPDLHSELNLSSLELGDSALYFCASSPSGGAQPQHFGDGTRLSIL.